This paragraph reports one TCR beta chain. This receptor's antigen is unknown. Within one base of it there is no much larger clone, and no base qualities were kept. This record comes from a study of cytomegalovirus exposure and HLA in healthy donors (dated by TCRdb to between 2016 and 2019). For the wider study: According to a later analysis, one platform produced both the approximately 110 validation repertoires and the 666 repertoires of the first cohort. The aim of the study was to test whether cataloging public T cell receptors could identify signatures of past pathogen exposure. Along with the approximately 670-subject first cohort, a separate validation cohort of 120 different subjects was used. The study combined high-throughput TCR immunosequencing, statistical association of individual TCRs with disease status, and machine learning to predict cytomegalovirus infection status. Broad study findings and their caveats: A few of the identified cytomegalovirus-associated TCR beta chains were confirmed in vitro to be specific for cytomegalovirus antigens. A later analysis had no HLA typing for the validation cohort, so co-occurrence there was scored across all 130 or so repertoires. It was suggested by the authors that the approach could potentially be generalized to other disease states and immunological phenotypes. Of the cluster scores, about 94% were above 0 in a later analysis, which found that TCRs clustered in the first cohort also tended to co-occur in the roughly 130 validation repertoires. In both the original and validation cohorts, the classifier was reported to diagnose cytomegalovirus status with high specificity and sensitivity. A total of fewer than 200 TCR beta chains were listed by the study as associated with cytomegalovirus. Most TCR sequences were observed very rarely across donors, whereas some public TCRs were present in many individuals.

Separate from the roughly 660-subject first cohort, the validation cohort of roughly 120 subjects was the group to which the donors belonged. The method behind the library was the immunoSEQ multiplex PCR assay. As for how the authors treated the data: To diagnose cytomegalovirus status from the catalog of TCR beta chain sequences, a statistical classification framework was built. In TCRdb, the immuneACCESS table is reduced to in-frame sequences with V and J assigned. These tables do not hold every clone; where another copy was compared, an unresolved V gene accounts for under half, and the others remain unexplained. V and J calls and clone size are as listed in that table; D and trimming were resolved from the DNA. This sample has about 240,000 clones in its table, and 87% of those were observed once. Of the sample, about 2.8% falls within the top ten clones. Spanning cysteine to phenylalanine, the CDR3 consists of 12 amino acids. Solely the CDR3 DNA is kept, with 36 bases framed from the first base. Cut back by 0 bases and 13 bases, the V and J ends lie 13 bases apart. In the germline V gene (reference sequence), CDR1 corresponds to SEHNR and CDR2 to FQNEAQ.

The chain joins TRBV7-9 to TRBJ2-7; TRBD2 could be the D gene, as 6 bases match. Source material: PBMCs. This TCR derives from a man younger than 30 in good health and CMV-seronegative. The DNA sequence is as follows: TGTGCCAGCAGCTTAGCCTCGCAGGGAGGTTACTTC. Its protein product is CASSLASQGGYF.